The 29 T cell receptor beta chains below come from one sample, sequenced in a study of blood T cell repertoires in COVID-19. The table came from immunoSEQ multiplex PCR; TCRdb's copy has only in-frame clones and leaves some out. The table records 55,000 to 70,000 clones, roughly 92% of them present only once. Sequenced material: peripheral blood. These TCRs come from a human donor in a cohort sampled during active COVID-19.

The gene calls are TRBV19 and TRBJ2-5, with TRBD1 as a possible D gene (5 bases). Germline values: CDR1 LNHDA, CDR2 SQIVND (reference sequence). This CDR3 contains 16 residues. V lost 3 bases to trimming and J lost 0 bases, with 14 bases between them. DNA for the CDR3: TGTGCCAGTAGTATGGGGAAGGGGTTGTACCAAGAGACCCAGTACTTC. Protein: CASSMGKGLYQETQYF.

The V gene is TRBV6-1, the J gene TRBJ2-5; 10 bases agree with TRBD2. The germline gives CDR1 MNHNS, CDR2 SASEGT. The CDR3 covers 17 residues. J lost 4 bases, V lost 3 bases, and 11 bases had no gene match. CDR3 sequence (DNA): TGTGCCAGCAGTGACCGGCTCCTAGCGGGAGTCGGAGAGACCCAGTACTTC. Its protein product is CASSDRLLAGVGETQYF.

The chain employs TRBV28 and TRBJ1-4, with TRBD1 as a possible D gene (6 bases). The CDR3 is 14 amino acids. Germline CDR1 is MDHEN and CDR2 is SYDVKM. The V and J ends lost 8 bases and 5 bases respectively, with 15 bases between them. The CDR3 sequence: CASSVTGRNEKLFF. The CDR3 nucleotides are TGTGCCAGCTCAGTAACAGGGAGAAATGAAAAACTGTTTTTT.

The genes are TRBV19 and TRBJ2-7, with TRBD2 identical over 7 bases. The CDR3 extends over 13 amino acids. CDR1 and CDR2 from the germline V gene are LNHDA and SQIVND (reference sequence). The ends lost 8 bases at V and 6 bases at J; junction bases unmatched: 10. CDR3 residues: CASADGGEGEQYF. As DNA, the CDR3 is TGTGCCAGTGCGGATGGCGGGGAGGGCGAGCAGTACTTC. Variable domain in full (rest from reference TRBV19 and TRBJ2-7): DGGITQSPKYLFRKEGQNVTLSCEQNLNHDAMYWYRQDPGQGLRLIYYSQIVNDFQKGDIAEGYSVSREKKESFPLTVTSAQKNPTAFYLCASADGGEGEQYFGPGTRLTVT.

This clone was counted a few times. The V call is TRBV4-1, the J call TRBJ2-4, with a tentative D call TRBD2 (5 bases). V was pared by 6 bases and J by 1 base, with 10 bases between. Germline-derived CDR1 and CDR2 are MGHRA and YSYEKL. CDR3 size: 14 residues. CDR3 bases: TGCGCCAGCAGTTCCCGGGATGCCAAAAACATTCAGTACTTC. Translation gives CASSSRDAKNIQYF.

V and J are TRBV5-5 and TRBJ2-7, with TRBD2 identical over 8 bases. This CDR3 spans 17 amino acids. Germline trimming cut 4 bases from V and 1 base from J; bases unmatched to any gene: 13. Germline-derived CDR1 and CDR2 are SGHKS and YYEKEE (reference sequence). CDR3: CASSREGAGAASYEQYF. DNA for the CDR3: TGTGCCAGCAGCCGTGAGGGAGCGGGGGCCGCTTCCTACGAGCAGTACTTC.

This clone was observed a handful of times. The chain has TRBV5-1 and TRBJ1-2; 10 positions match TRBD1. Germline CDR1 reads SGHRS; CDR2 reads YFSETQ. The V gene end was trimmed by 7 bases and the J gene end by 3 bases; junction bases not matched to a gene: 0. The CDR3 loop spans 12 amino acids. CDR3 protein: CASGTGDYGYTF. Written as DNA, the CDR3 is TGCGCCAGCGGGACAGGGGACTATGGCTACACCTTC.

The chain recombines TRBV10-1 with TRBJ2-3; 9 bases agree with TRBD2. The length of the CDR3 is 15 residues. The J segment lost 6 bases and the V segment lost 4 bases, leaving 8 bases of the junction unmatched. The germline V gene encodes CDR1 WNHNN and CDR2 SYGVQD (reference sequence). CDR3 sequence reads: CASSVGGRAPDTQYF. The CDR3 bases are TGCGCCAGCAGTGTAGGCGGGAGGGCCCCCGATACGCAGTATTTT.

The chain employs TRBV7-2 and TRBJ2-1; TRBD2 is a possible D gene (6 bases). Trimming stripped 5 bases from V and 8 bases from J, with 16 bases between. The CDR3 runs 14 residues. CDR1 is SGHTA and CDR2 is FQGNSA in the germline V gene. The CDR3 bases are TGTGCCAGCAGCGCACCTCCTAGCGCAGATGAGCAGTTCTTC. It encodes CASSAPPSADEQFF. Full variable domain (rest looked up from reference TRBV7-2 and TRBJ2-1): GAGVSQSPSNKVTEKGKDVELRCDPISGHTALYWYRQSLGQGLEFLIYFQGNSAPDKSGLPSDRFSAERTGGSVSTLTIQRTQQEDSAVYLCASSAPPSADEQFFGPGTRLTVL.

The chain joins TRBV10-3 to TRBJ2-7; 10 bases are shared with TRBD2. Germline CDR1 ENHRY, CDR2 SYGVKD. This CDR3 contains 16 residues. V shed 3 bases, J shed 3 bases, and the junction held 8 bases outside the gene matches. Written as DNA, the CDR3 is TGTGCCATCAGTGATTCACGTCAGCGGGAGGGCTACGAGCAGTACTTC. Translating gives CAISDSRQREGYEQYF.

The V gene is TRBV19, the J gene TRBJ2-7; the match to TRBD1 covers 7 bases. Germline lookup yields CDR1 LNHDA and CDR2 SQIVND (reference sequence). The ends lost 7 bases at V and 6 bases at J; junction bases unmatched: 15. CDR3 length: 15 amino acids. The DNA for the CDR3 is TGTGCCAGTAAATCCCCGGGACAGATGGGCGGCGAGCAGTACTTC. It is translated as CASKSPGQMGGEQYF.

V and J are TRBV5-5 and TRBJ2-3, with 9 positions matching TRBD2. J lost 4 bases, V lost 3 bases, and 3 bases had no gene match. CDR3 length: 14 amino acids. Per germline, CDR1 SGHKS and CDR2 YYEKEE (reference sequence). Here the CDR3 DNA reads TGTGCCAGCAGCTGGCGGGGGGGGCCAGATACGCAGTATTTT. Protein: CASSWRGGPDTQYF.

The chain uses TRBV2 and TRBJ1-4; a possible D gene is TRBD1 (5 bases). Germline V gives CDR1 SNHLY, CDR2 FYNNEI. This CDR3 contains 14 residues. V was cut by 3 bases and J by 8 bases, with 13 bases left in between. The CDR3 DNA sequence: TGTGCCAGCAGTGATGGTCAGGGAGGAGAAAAACTGTTTTTT. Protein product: CASSDGQGGEKLFF.

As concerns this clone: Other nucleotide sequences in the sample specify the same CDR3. The CDR3: CASSLDHMEYGYTF. DNA for the CDR3: TGTGCCAGCAGCTTAGACCACATGGAGTATGGCTACACCTTC. V usage is TRBV7-8 and J usage is TRBJ1-2; D remains unclear. The CDR3 has 14 amino acids. V shed 1 base and J shed 5 bases, with 11 bases lying between them. The V gene's germline CDR1 is SGHVS and CDR2 FQNEAQ.

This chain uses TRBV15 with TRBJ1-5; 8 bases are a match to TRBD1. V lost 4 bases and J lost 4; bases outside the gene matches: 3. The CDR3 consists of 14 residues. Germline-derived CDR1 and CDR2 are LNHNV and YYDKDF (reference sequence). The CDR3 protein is CATSIDRGNQPQHF. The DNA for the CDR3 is TGTGCCACCAGCATAGACAGGGGTAATCAGCCCCAGCATTTT.

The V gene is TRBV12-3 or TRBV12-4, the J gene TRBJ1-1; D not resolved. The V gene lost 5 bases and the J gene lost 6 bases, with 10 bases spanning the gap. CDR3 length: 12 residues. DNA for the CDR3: TGTGCCAGCAGTCTCCACACCCCTGAAGCTTTCTTT. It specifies CASSLHTPEAFF.

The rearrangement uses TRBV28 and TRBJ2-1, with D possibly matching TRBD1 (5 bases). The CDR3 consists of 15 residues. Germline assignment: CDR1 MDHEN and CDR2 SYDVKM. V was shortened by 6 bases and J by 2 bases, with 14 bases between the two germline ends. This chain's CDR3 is CASSYQGSAYNEQFF. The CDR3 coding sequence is TGTGCCAGCAGCTACCAGGGCAGCGCCTACAATGAGCAGTTCTTC.

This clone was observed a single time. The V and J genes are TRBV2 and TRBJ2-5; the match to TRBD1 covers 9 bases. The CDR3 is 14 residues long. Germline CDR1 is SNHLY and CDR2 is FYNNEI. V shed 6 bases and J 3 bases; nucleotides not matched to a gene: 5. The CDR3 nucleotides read TGTGCCAGCAGGGGAGACAGGGGGAAAGAGACCCAGTACTTC. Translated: CASRGDRGKETQYF.

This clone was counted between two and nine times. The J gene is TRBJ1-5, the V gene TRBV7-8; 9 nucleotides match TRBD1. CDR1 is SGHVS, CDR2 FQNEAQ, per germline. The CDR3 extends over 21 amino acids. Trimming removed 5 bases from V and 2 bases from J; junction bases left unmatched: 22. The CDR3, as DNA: TGTGCCAGCAGCCCTCCGAGATACGGTCGAACAGGGGGCTCAGGCAATCAGCCCCAGCATTTT. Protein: CASSPPRYGRTGGSGNQPQHF.

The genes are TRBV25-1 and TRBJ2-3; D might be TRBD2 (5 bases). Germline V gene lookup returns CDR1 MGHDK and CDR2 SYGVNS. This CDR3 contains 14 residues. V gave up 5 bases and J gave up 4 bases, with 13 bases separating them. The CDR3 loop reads CASSFNRGSDTQYF. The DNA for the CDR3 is TGTGCCAGCAGTTTCAATCGGGGATCAGATACGCAGTATTTT.

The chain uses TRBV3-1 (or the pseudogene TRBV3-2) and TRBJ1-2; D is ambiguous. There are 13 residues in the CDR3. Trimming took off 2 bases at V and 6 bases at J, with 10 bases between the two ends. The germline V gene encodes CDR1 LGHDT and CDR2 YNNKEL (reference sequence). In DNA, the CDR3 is TGTGCCAGCAGCCAATACCTGTTAGATGGCTACACCTTC. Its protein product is CASSQYLLDGYTF.

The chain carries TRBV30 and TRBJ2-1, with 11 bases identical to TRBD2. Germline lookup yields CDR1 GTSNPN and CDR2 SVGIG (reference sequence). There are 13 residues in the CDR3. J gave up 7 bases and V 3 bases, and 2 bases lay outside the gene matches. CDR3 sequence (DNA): TGTGCCTGGAGACTAGCGGGGGTAAATGAGCAGTTCTTC. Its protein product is CAWRLAGVNEQFF.

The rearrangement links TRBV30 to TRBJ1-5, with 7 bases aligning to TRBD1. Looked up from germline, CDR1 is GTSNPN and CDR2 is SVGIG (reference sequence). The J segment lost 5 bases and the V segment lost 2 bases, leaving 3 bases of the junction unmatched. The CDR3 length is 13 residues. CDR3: CAWSRDRDQPQHF. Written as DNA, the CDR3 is TGTGCCTGGAGTAGGGACAGAGATCAGCCCCAGCATTTT.

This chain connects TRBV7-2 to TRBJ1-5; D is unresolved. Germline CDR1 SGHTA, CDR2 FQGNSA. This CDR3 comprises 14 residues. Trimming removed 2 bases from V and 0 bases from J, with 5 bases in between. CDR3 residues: CASSLHYSNQPQHF. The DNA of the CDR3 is TGTGCCAGCAGCTTACACTATAGCAATCAGCCCCAGCATTTT.

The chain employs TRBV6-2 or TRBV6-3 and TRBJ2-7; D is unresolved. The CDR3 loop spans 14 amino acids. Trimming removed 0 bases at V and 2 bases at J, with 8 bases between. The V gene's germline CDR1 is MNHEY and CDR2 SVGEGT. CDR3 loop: CASSYSWAPYEQYF. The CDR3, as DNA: TGTGCCAGCAGTTACTCTTGGGCGCCCTACGAGCAGTACTTC.

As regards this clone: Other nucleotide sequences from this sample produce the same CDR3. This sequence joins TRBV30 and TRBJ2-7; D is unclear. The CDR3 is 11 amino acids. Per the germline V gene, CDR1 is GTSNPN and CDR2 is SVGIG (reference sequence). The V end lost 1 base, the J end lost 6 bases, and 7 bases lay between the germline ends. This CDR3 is CAWSAVREQYF. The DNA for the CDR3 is TGTGCCTGGAGTGCGGTTCGCGAGCAGTACTTC.

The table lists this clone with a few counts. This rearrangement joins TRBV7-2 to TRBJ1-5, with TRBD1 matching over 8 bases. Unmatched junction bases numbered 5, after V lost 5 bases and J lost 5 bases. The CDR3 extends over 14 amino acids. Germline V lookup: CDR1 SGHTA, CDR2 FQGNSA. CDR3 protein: CASSRTGRDQPQHF. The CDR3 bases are TGTGCCAGCAGCAGGACAGGGCGAGATCAGCCCCAGCATTTT. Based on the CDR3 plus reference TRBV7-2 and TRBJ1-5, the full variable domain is GAGVSQSPSNKVTEKGKDVELRCDPISGHTALYWYRQSLGQGLEFLIYFQGNSAPDKSGLPSDRFSAERTGGSVSTLTIQRTQQEDSAVYLCASSRTGRDQPQHFGDGTRLSIL.

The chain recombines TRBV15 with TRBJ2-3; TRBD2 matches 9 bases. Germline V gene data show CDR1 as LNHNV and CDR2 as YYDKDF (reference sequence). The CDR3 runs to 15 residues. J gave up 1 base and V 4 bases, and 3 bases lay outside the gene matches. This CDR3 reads CATSNERGGTDTQYF. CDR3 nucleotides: TGTGCCACCAGCAACGAGCGGGGGGGCACAGATACGCAGTATTTT.

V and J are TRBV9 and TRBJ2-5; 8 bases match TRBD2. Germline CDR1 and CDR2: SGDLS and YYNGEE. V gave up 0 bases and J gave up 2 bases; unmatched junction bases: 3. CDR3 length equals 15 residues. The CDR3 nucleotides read TGTGCCAGCAGCGTAGCGGGGGGGCCTCAAGAGACCCAGTACTTC. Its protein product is CASSVAGGPQETQYF.